The clone carrying this T cell receptor beta chain has a handful of counts. Its antigen is currently unknown. TCR beta CDR3 regions were amplified from RNA. Initially, a first-round RT-PCR of the TCR CDR3 employed the HTBI primer set. One entry per CDR3 protein results from TCRdb running MiXCR on the multiplex PCR reads. The table has under 40,000 distinct CDR3 sequences, 52% seen once. The data derive from a study of T cells in Graves' hyperthyroidism and ophthalmopathy. The overall study: The initial diagnosis was the point when peripheral blood was collected, ahead of any treatment.

Germline V gene lookup returns CDR1 SGHTA and CDR2 FQGNSA. Trimming pared 3 bases from V and 0 bases from J, leaving 12 bases between. CDR3 length equals 16 residues. The study left out patients who had uncontrolled infection, other autoimmune disease, pregnancy or lactation. Each diagnosis drew on symptoms, thyroxine, TRAb, thyroid ultrasound and orbital computed tomography findings. Notes on the study in general: Most expanded thyroid clonotypes above 0.001 recurred in blood.

The sequence came from a woman between 40 and 50 years old with Graves' ophthalmopathy. The gene calls are TRBV7-2 and TRBJ2-1; no reliable D call. The sample taken for sequencing was blood. CDR3 nucleotides: TGTGCCAGCAGCTTTTCGACGGATCGCTCCTACAATGAGCAGTTCTTC. This translates into CASSFSTDRSYNEQFF.